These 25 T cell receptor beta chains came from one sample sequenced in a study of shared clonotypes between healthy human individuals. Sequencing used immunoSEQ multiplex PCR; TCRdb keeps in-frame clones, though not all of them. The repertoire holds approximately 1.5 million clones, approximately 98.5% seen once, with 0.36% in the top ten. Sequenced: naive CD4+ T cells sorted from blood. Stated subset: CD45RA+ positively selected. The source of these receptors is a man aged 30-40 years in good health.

This chain's CDR3 is CAISRAITDTQYF. CDR3 nucleotide sequence: TGTGCCATTTCGCGGGCTATCACAGATACGCAGTATTTT. The genes are TRBV28 and TRBJ2-3, with D possibly being TRBD2 (5 bases). This CDR3 spans 13 amino acids. In germline, CDR1 is MDHEN, CDR2 SYDVKM. The V and J ends lost 10 bases and 2 bases respectively, with 13 bases between them.

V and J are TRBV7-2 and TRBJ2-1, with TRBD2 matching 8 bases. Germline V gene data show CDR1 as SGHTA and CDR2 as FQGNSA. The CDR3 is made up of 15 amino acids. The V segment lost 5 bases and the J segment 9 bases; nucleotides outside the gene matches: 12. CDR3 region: CASSLASGWGSEQFF. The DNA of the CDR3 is TGTGCCAGCAGCCTGGCTAGCGGGTGGGGTTCTGAGCAGTTCTTC.

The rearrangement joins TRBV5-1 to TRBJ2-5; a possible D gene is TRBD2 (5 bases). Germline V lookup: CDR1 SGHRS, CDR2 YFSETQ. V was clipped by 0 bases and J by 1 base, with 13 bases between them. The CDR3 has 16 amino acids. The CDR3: CASSLAGLLSQETQYF. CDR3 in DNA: TGCGCCAGCAGCTTGGCCGGACTTTTAAGCCAAGAGACCCAGTACTTC.

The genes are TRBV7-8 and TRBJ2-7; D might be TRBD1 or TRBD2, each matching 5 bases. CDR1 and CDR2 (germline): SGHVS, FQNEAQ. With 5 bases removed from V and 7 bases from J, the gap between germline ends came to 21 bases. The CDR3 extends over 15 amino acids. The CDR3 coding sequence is TGTGCCAGCAGCCCCGATTCAATTTGGGACCTTGAGCAGTACTTC. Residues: CASSPDSIWDLEQYF.

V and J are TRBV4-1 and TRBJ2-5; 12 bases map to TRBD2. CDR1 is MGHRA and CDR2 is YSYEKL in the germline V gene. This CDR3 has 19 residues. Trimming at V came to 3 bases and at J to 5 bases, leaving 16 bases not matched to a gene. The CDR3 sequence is CASSQKEASGRALGETQYF. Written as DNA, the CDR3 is TGCGCCAGCAGCCAGAAAGAGGCTAGCGGGAGGGCCTTGGGGGAGACCCAGTACTTC.

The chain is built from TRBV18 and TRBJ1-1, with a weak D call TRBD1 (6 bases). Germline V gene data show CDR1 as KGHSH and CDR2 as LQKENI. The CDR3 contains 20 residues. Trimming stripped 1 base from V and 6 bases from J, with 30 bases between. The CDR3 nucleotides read TGTGCCAGCTCACCACTCCACCTTCCTAGGTCTCAGGGGCCCGTGTCTGAAGCTTTCTTT. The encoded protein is CASSPLHLPRSQGPVSEAFF.

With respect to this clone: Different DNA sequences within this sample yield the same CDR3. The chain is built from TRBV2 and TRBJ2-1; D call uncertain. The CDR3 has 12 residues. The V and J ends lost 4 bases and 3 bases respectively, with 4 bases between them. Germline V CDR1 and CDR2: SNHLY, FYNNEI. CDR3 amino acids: CASSGDYNEQFF. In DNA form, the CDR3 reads TGTGCCAGCAGTGGTGACTACAATGAGCAGTTCTTC.

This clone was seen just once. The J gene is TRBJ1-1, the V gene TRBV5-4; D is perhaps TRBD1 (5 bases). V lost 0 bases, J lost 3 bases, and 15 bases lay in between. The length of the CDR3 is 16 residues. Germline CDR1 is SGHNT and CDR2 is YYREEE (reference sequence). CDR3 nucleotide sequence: TGTGCCAGCAGCTTGGCGAAGGGGTCGGGGGACACTGAAGCTTTCTTT. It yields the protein CASSLAKGSGDTEAFF.

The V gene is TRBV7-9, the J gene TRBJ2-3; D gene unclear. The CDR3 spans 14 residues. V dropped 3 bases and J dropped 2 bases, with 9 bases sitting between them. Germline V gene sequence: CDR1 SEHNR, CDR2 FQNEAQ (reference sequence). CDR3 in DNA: TGTGCCAGCAGCTTTACAGCCGACACAGATACGCAGTATTTT. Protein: CASSFTADTDTQYF.

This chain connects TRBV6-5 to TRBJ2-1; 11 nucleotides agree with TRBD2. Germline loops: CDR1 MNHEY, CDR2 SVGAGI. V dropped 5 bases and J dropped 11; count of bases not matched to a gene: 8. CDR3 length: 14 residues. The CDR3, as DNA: TGTGCCAGCAGTGCGGGACTAGCGGAATTTAAGCAGTTCTTC. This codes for CASSAGLAEFKQFF.

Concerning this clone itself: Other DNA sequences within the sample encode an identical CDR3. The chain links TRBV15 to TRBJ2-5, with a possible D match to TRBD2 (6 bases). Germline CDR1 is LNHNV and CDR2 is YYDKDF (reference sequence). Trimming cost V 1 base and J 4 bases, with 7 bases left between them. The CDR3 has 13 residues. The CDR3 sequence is CATSRAGVETQYF. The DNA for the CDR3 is TGTGCCACCAGCAGAGCGGGAGTAGAGACCCAGTACTTC. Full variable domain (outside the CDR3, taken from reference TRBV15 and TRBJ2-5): DAMVIQNPRYQVTQFGKPVTLSCSQTLNHNVMYWYQQKSSQAPKLLFHYYDKDFNNEADTPDNFQSRRPNTSFCFLDIRSPGLGDTAMYLCATSRAGVETQYFGPGTRLLVL.

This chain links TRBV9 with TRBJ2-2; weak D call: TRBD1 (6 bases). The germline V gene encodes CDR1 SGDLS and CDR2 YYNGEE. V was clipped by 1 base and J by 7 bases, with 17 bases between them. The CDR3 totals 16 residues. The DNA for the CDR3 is TGTGCCAGCAGCGTAAGAACAGGGCTGAGGGGCGGGGAGCTGTTTTTT. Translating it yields CASSVRTGLRGGELFF. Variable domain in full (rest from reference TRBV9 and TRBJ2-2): DSGVTQTPKHLITATGQRVTLRCSPRSGDLSVYWYQQSLDQGLQFLIQYYNGEERAKGNILERFSAQQFPDLHSELNLSSLELGDSALYFCASSVRTGLRGGELFFGEGSRLTVL.

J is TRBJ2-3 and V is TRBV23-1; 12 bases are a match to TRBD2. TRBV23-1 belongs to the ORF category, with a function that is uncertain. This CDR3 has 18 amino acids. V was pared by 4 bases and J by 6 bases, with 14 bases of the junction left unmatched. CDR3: CASSLRQPGLAGDDTQYF. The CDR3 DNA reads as TGCGCCAGCAGTCTCCGCCAACCGGGACTAGCGGGCGATGATACGCAGTATTTT.

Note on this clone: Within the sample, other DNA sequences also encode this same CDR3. CDR3: CASSVVPNTEAFF. In DNA, the CDR3 is TGTGCCAGCAGCGTAGTCCCGAACACTGAAGCTTTCTTT. The genes are TRBV9 and TRBJ1-1; D gene ambiguous. Germline CDR1 and CDR2: SGDLS and YYNGEE. This CDR3 is 13 amino acids long. The V and J ends lost 0 bases and 1 base respectively, with 4 bases between them.

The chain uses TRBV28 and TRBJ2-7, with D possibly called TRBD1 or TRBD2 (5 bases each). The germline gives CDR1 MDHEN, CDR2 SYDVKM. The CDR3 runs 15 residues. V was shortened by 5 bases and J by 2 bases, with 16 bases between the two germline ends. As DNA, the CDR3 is TGTGCCAGCAGTCCACTAGGAACAGGAGCCTACGAGCAGTACTTC. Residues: CASSPLGTGAYEQYF.

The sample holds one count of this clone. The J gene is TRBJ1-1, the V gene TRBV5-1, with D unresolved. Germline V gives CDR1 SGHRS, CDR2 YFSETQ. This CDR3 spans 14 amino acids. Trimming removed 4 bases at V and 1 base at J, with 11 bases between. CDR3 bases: TGCGCCAGCAGCACCTTACAGAGGAACACTGAAGCTTTCTTT. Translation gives CASSTLQRNTEAFF.

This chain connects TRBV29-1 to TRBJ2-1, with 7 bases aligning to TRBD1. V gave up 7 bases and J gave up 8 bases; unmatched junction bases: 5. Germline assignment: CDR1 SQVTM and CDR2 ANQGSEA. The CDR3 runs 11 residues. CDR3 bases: TGCAGCGCCGACAGGGTAGATGAGCAGTTCTTC. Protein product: CSADRVDEQFF.

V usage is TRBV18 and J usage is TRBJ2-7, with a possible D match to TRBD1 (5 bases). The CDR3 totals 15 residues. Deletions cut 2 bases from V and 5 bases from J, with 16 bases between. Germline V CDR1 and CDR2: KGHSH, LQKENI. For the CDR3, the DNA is TGTGCCAGCTCACCATCTCTCAGGACAAGCCACGAGCAGTACTTC. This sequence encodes CASSPSLRTSHEQYF.

CDR3 in amino acids: CASRPLLGVGYGYTF. CDR3 bases: TGTGCCAGCAGGCCCCTACTGGGGGTGGGCTATGGCTACACCTTC. The chain employs TRBV28 and TRBJ1-2; D possibly corresponds to TRBD1 (5 bases). The length of the CDR3 is 15 residues. Germline loops: CDR1 MDHEN, CDR2 SYDVKM. V gave up 6 bases and J gave up 4 bases, with 18 bases separating them.

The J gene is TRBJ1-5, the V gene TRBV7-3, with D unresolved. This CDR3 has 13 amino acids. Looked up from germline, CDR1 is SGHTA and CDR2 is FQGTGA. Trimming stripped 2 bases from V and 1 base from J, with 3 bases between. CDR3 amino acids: CASSLESNQPQHF. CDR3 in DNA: TGTGCCAGCAGCTTAGAAAGCAATCAGCCCCAGCATTTT. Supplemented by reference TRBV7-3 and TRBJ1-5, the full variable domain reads GAGVSQTPSNKVTEKGKYVELRCDPISGHTALYWYRQSLGQGPEFLIYFQGTGAADDSGLPNDRFFAVRPEGSVSTLKIQRTERGDSAVYLCASSLESNQPQHFGDGTRLSIL.

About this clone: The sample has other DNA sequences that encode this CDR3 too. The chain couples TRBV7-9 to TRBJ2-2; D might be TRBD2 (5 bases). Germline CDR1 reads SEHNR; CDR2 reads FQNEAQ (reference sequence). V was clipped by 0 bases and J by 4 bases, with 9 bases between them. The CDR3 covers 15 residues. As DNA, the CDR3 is TGTGCCAGCAGCTTAGCAGGGAGAGGCACCGGGGAGCTGTTTTTT. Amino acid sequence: CASSLAGRGTGELFF.

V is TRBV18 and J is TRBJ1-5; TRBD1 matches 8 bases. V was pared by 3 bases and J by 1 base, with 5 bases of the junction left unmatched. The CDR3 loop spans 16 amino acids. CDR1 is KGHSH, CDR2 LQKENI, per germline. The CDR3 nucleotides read TGTGCCAGCTCACCGTTAACAGGGGGAAGCAATCAGCCCCAGCATTTT. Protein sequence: CASSPLTGGSNQPQHF.

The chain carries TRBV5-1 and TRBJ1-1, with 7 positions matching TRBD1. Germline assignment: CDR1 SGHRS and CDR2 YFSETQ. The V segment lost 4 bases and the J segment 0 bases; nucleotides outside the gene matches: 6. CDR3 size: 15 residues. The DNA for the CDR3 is TGCGCCAGCAGCGCTACAGGGGTAGTGAACACTGAAGCTTTCTTT. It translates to CASSATGVVNTEAFF.

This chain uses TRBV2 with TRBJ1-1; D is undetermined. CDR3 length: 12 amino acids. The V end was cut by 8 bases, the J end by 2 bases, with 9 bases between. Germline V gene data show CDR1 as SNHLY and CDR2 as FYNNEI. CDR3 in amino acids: CASHPANTEAFF. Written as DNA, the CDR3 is TGTGCCAGCCACCCAGCCAACACTGAAGCTTTCTTT.

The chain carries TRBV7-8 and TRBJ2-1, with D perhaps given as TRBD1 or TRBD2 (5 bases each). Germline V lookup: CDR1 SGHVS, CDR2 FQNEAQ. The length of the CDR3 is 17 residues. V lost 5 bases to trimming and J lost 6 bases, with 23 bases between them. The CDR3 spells CASSLFSGNRGPNEQFF. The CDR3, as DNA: TGTGCCAGCAGCCTATTTTCCGGGAATAGGGGACCCAATGAGCAGTTCTTC.